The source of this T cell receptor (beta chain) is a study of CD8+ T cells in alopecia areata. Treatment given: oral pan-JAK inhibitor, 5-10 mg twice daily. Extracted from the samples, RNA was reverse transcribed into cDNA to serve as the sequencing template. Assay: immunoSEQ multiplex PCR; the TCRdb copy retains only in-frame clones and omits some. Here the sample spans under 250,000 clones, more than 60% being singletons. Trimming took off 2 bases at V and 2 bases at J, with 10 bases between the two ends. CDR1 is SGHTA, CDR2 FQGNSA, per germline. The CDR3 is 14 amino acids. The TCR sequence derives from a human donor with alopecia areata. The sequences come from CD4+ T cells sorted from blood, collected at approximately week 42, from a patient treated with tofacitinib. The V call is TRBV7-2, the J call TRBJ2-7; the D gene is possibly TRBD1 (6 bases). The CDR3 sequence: CASSLSGTTYEQYF. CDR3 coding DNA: TGTGCCAGCAGCTTATCCGGGACAACCTACGAGCAGTACTTC.